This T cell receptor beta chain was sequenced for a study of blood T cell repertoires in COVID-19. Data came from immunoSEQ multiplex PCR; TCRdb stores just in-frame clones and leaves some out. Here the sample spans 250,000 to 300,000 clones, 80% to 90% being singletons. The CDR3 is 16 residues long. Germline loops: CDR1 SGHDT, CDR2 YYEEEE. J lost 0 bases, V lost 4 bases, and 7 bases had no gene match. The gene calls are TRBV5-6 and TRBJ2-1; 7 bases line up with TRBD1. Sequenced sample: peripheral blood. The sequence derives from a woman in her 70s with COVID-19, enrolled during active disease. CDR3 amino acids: CASSTPGTASYNEQFF. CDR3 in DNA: TGTGCCAGCAGCACTCCCGGGACAGCCTCCTACAATGAGCAGTTCTTC. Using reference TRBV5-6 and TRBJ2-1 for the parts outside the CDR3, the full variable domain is DAGVTQSPTHLIKTRGQQVTLRCSPKSGHDTVSWYQQALGQGPQFIFQYYEEEERQRGNFPDRFSGHQFPNYSSELNVNALLLGDSALYLCASSTPGTASYNEQFFGPGTRLTVL.